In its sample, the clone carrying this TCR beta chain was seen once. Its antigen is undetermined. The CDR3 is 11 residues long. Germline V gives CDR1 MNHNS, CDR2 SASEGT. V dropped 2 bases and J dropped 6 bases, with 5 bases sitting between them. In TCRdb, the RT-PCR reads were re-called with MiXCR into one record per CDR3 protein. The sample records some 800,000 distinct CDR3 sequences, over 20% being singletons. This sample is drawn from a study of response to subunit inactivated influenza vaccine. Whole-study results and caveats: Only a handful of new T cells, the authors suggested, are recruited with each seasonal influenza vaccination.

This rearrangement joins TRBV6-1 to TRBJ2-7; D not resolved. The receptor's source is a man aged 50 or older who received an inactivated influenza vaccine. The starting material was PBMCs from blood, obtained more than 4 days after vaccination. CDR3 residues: CASSEPFEQYF. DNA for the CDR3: TGTGCCAGCAGTGAACCATTCGAGCAGTACTTC.